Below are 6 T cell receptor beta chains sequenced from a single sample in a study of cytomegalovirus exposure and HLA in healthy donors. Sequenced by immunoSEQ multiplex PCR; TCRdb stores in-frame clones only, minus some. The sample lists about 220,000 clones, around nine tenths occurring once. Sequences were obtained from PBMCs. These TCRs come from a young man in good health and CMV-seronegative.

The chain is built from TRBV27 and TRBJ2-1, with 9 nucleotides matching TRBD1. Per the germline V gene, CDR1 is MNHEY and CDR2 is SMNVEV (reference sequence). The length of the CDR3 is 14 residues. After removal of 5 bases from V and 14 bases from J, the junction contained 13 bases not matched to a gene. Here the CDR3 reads CASSPGTGSHAKFF. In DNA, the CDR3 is TGTGCCAGCAGTCCCGGGACAGGGTCGCATGCTAAGTTCTTC.

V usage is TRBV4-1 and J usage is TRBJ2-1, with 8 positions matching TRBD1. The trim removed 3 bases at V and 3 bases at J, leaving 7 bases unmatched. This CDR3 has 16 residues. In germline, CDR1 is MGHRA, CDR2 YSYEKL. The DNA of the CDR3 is TGCGCCAGCAGCCAGTCCGGGACAGGAGACTACAATGAGCAGTTCTTC. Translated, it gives CASSQSGTGDYNEQFF.

CDR3 amino acids: CASSTLSGDNNQPQHF. CDR3 DNA: TGTGCCAGCAGTACCCTCTCCGGGGATAACAATCAGCCCCAGCATTTT. The chain carries TRBV2 and TRBJ1-5; D remains ambiguous. Trimming shortened V by 5 bases and J by 3 bases, and 17 bases separated the two germline ends. CDR3 size: 16 residues. Per germline, CDR1 SNHLY and CDR2 FYNNEI.

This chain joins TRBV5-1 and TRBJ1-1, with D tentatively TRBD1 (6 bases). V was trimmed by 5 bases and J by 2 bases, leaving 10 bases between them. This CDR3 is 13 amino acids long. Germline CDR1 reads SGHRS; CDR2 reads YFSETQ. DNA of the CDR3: TGCGCCAGCAGTTCGGGACATAACACTGAAGCTTTCTTT. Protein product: CASSSGHNTEAFF.

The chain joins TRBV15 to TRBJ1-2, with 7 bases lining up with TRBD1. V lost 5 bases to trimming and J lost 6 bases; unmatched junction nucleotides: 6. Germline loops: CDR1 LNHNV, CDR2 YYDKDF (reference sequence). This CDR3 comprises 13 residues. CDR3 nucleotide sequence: TGTGCCACCAGCCCACGACAGGGTGATGGCTACACCTTC. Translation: CATSPRQGDGYTF.

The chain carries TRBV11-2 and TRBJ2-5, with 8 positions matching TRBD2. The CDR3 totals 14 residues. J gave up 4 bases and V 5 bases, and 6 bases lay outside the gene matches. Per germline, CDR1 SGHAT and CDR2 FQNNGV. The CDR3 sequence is CASSPRGGRETQYF. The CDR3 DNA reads TGTGCCAGCAGCCCCCGGGGGGGTCGAGAGACCCAGTACTTC.